The 5 T cell receptor beta chains in this list originate from one sample, sequenced in a study of Ad26.COV2.S vaccination and SARS-CoV-2 variants. Profiling relied on immunoSEQ multiplex PCR, and the TCRdb table lists in-frame clones only, not all of them. The table records 360,000 or so clones, 89% of them present only once. Treatment meaning: over 15 received Ad26.COV2.S at low or high dose, single or two shots; 5 received placebo; per-sample allocation not given. The study sampled participants on day 63 after the first vaccine or placebo injection. The sequencing used peripheral blood, collected in a trial of Ad26.COV2.S vaccine versus placebo. Receptors were obtained from a person aged 18-65 years who received the Ad26.COV2.S COVID-19 vaccine or a placebo.

The chain joins TRBV2 to TRBJ2-6; TRBD1 might be the D (6 bases). Trimming pared 1 base from V and 1 base from J, leaving 11 bases between. The CDR3 has 17 amino acids. Germline V gene lookup returns CDR1 SNHLY and CDR2 FYNNEI. The DNA for the CDR3 is TGTGCCAGCAGTGAAGACCTACAGGGATCTGGGGCCAACGTCCTGACTTTC. The encoded protein is CASSEDLQGSGANVLTF.

This clone appeared a single time. The V call is TRBV9, the J call TRBJ2-6; D is possibly TRBD1 or TRBD2 (6 bases each). The CDR3 sequence is 17 residues long. Per germline, CDR1 SGDLS and CDR2 YYNGEE. The V and J ends lost 4 bases and 2 bases respectively, with 16 bases between them. CDR3 in DNA: TGTGCCAGCAGCTTCAGCCCAGGGGAGGCTGGGGCCAACGTCCTGACTTTC. It yields the protein CASSFSPGEAGANVLTF.

This clone was observed once. The chain carries TRBV13 and TRBJ1-3, with 7 bases fitting TRBD1. Germline lookup yields CDR1 PRHDT and CDR2 FYEKMQ (reference sequence). Trimming removed 6 bases from V and 4 bases from J; junction bases left unmatched: 6. This CDR3 spans 14 amino acids. CDR3 sequence reads: CASSPRGLGNTIYF. Written as DNA, the CDR3 is TGTGCCAGCAGTCCTAGGGGGCTCGGAAACACCATATATTTT.

This clone was seen a handful of times. The chain joins TRBV15 to TRBJ2-3, with 10 positions matching TRBD2. Germline V gene sequence: CDR1 LNHNV, CDR2 YYDKDF (reference sequence). The ends lost 4 bases at V and 5 bases at J; junction bases unmatched: 3. The CDR3 is 14 amino acids. The CDR3 DNA follows: TGTGCCACCAGCACTAGCGGGAGTGGAGATACGCAGTATTTT. Residues: CATSTSGSGDTQYF.

This sequence joins TRBV19 and TRBJ2-2; 9 positions agree with TRBD1. The CDR3 consists of 15 residues. Losses at the gene ends were 6 bases for V and 0 bases for J; bases not matched to a gene: 2. Germline loops: CDR1 LNHDA, CDR2 SQIVND (reference sequence). The CDR3 protein is CASSRTGANTGELFF. In DNA form, the CDR3 reads TGTGCCAGTAGCCGGACAGGGGCGAACACCGGGGAGCTGTTTTTT.